This TCR beta chain was found in a study of cytomegalovirus exposure and HLA in healthy donors. Study-level results: Later analysis placed DRB1 highest and HLA-C lowest in TCR association rates, which differed by HLA locus. According to reports, the classifier identified cytomegalovirus status with high specificity and sensitivity. Many donors carried some public TCRs, although rarity characterized most TCR sequences.

As regards this clone: What it binds is not known.

V was shortened by 6 bases and J by 4 bases, with 12 bases between the two germline ends. This CDR3 contains 13 residues. CDR1 and CDR2 from the germline V gene are MNHEY and SVGAGI. This PCR relied on a set of 60 Vbeta primers and 13 Jbeta primers. Profiling relied on immunoSEQ multiplex PCR, and the TCRdb table lists in-frame clones only, not all of them. Counted here are about 130,000 clones, about four fifths occurring once; the ten biggest clones make up approximately 1%. This rearrangement joins TRBV6-5 to TRBJ2-5, with a weak D call TRBD1 (6 bases). Sequencing was performed on PBMCs. The source is a male donor in good health and CMV-seronegative. The CDR3 nucleotides read TGTGCCAGCAGGGGGGCTATGGGAGAGACCCAGTACTTC. Its translation is CASRGAMGETQYF.